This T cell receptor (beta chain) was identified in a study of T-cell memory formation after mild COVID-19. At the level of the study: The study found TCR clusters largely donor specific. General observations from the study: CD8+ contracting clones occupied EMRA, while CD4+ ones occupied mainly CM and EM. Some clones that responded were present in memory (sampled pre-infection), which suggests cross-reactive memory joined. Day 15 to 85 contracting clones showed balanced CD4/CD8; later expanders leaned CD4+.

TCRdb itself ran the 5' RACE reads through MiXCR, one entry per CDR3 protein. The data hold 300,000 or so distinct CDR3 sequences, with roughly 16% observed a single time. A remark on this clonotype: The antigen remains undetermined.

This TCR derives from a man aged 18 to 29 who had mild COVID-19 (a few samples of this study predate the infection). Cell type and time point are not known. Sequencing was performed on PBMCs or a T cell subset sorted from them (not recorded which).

This CDR3 is CASSRRPGTDTQYF. The CDR3 DNA is TGCGCCAGCAGCAGACGACCGGGGACAGATACGCAGTATTTT. The chain links TRBV4-3 to TRBJ2-3; a weak D match, TRBD2 (5 bases). The germline V and J ends were trimmed by 5 bases and 3 bases, with 12 bases remaining between them. In germline, CDR1 is LGHNA, CDR2 YSLEER. CDR3 size: 14 residues.